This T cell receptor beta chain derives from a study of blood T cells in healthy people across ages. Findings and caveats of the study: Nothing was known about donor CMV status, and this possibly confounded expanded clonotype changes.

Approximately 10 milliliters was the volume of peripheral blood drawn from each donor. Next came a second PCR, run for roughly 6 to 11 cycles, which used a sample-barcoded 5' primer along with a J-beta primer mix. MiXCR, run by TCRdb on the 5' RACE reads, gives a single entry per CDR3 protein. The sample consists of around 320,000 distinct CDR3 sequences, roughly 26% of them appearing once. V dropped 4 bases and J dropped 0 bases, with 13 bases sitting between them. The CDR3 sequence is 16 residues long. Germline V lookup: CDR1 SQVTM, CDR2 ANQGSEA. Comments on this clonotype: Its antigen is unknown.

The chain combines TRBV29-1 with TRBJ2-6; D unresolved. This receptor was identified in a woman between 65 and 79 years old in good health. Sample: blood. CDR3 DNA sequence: TGCAGCGTTGCTGAAGGAGCTATCTCTGGGGCCAACGTCCTGACTTTC. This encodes CSVAEGAISGANVLTF.